The clone carrying this TCR beta chain was found a few times. Its matching antigen is unknown. The length of the CDR3 is 16 residues. Trimming removed 4 bases from V and 5 bases from J, with 19 bases in between. Germline loops: CDR1 SGHRS, CDR2 YFSETQ. The sample originates from a study of identical twins. Study-wide points: Conclusions relied on cross-sectional statistical analysis, not following the same donors. Those out-of-frame alpha sequences shared by twins showed an excess of low generation probability. Where beta out-of-frame sequences were concerned, excess twin sharing was weaker. Diverse VJ usage suggested most zero-insertion clonotypes were not invariant T cells.

TCRdb passed the 5' RACE reads through MiXCR, listing each CDR3 protein once. This sample yields hundreds of thousands of distinct CDR3 sequences, of which 5.5% to 6.5% are seen a single time; around 2% belongs to the top ten. This receptor was obtained from a man aged 18 to 30 in good health. Sequenced: naive T cells sorted from blood. The genes are TRBV5-1 and TRBJ2-1, with no clear D. CDR3 sequence reads: CASSRTTSMGNNEQFF. Here the CDR3 DNA reads TGCGCCAGCAGCCGGACCACCTCCATGGGGAACAATGAGCAGTTCTTC.